Given below is one T cell receptor beta chain in context. The antigen remains undetermined. Trimming cost V 5 bases and J 0 bases, with 14 bases left between them. The CDR3 extends over 16 amino acids. CDR1 is MGHDK, CDR2 SYGVNS, per germline. The data originate from a study of beta chain features in type 1 diabetes. Isolated RNA was reverse transcribed in full, so expressed TCRB transcripts were sequenced. Profiled with immunoSEQ multiplex PCR; TCRdb holds only in-frame clones, not every one. The table records around 130,000 clones, 16% of them present only once. Overall study results and limits: Type 1 diabetes patients showed a moderate but significant shortening of TCRB CDR3s in all four CD4+ subsets. Compared to healthy donors, patients appeared to have naive, central memory and Treg TCRB repertoires that were more alike.

Sequencing was performed on central memory CD4+ T cells from blood. The chain joins TRBV25-1 to TRBJ1-3; D remains ambiguous. The TCR sequence derives from a man younger than 45 with type 1 diabetes. As DNA, the CDR3 is TGTGCCAGCAGTCCCCTCGACGGGAACTCTGGAAACACCATATATTTT. The encoded protein is CASSPLDGNSGNTIYF.